The following is a T cell receptor beta chain sequence with its context. The CDR3 loop spans 15 amino acids. Germline assignment: CDR1 SGHRS and CDR2 YFSETQ. Eight reactions per sample, run separately, yielded cDNA. No DNA is given; TCRdb re-called the 5' RACE reads and lists each CDR3 protein once. The sample has some 400,000 distinct CDR3 sequences. The template was total RNA from whole blood, with no T cell sorting. This sample was taken from a study of monozygotic twins with inflammatory bowel disease. The receptor's source is a human donor with ulcerative colitis or Crohn's disease, or a healthy co-twin of an affected twin (not recorded which). The J gene is TRBJ2-5, the V gene TRBV5-1; TCRdb names TRBD1, which stays unverified in the absence of DNA. The sequenced sample was blood. CDR3 protein: CASKLIPGQQETQYF.